This TCR beta chain was sequenced during a study of T cells after yellow fever vaccination. Whole-study context: Researchers used SMART-Seq v4 Ultra Low Input to prepare fractions that had low cell numbers. General study results and limits: Some clonotypes were seen in both the CD4 and the CD8 compartments. These made up a small share and likely arose from convergent recombination. Researchers report a weaker secondary response that nonetheless peaked faster, day 5 versus 15.

TCRdb redid the calling of the 5' RACE reads with MiXCR, one entry per CDR3 protein. The table shows 400,000 to 650,000 distinct CDR3 sequences, with 21% occurring only once. On this clonotype itself: Its antigen is as yet unknown.

The CDR3 runs to 15 residues. Trimming shortened V by 5 bases and J by 4 bases, and 19 bases separated the two germline ends. Germline values: CDR1 SGHRS, CDR2 YFSETQ. The chain joins TRBV5-1 to TRBJ2-7; D is possibly TRBD1 (5 bases). The sample consisted of PBMCs, taken less than 25 days after the first yellow fever vaccination. The TCR comes from a young man who received the YFV17D yellow fever vaccine. The CDR3 region is CASRTEGQGRYEQYF. Written as DNA, the CDR3 is TGCGCCAGCAGGACGGAAGGGCAGGGCCGATACGAGCAGTACTTC.